The clone carrying this TCR beta chain was seen repeatedly, ten times or more. CDR1 and CDR2 from the germline V gene are SGHVS and FQNEAQ. The CDR3 runs to 16 residues. Trimming left V 4 bases short and J 5 bases short, with 20 bases between. These data come from a study of T cell repertoires in cytomegalovirus infection. Study-wide background: Carrying CMV and the relevant HLA type showed in public TCR beta signatures.

TCRdb called the reads again in MiXCR, with one record for every CDR3 protein. The repertoire has some 400,000 distinct CDR3 sequences, 25% to 40% of them found once; the top ten carry around 15%. This receptor was identified in a human donor in good health (CMV status not recorded). Some clones in this sample may be carry-over from other donors' samples. The V gene is TRBV7-8, the J gene TRBJ2-5; tentative D call: TRBD1 (6 bases). Specimen: PBMCs. The CDR3 loop is CASSWGWLGAGETQYF. The CDR3 DNA reads as TGTGCCAGCAGCTGGGGGTGGTTGGGGGCGGGTGAGACCCAGTACTTC. Using reference TRBV7-8 and TRBJ2-5 for the parts outside the CDR3, the full variable domain is GAGVSQSPRYKVAKRGQDVALRCDPISGHVSLFWYQQALGQGPEFLTYFQNEAQLDKSGLPSDRFFAERPEGSVSTLKIQRTQQEDSAVYLCASSWGWLGAGETQYFGPGTRLLVL.